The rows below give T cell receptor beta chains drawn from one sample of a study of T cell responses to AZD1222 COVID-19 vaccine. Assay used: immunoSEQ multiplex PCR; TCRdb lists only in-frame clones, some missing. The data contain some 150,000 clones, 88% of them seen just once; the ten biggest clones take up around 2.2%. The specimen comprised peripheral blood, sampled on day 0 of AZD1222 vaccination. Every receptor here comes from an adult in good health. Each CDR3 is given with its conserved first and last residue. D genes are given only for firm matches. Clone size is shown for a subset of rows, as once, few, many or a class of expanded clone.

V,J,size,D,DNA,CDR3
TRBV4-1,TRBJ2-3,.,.,TGCGCCAGCAGCCAACTAGCTGCTACGGATACGCAGTATTTT,CASSQLAATDTQYF
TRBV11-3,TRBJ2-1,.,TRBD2,TGTGCCAGCAGCTTAGAAGGCGGGGGATGGGGTGAGCAGTTCTTC,CASSLEGGGWGEQFF
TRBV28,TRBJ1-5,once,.,TGTGCCAGCAGTTTAAGTCAGCCCCAGCATTTT,CASSLSQPQHF
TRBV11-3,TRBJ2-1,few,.,TGTGCCAGCAGCTTCTTCACGTCGGGGGAAAATGAGCAGTTCTTC,CASSFFTSGENEQFF
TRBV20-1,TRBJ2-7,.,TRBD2,TGCAGTGCTAGTCATGGACTAGCGAGGAGTACTTACGAGCAGTACTTC,CSASHGLARSTYEQYF
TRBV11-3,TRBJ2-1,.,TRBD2,TGTGCCAGCAGTCTAGGACTAGCGGGGACTACCTACAATGAGCAGTTCTTC,CASSLGLAGTTYNEQFF
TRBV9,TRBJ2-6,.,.,TGTGCCAGCAGCGTAGATGGGGCTGGGGCCAACGTCCTGACTTTC,CASSVDGAGANVLTF
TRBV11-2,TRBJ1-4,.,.,TGTGCCAGCAGCCCCGGACAGAATGAAAAACTGTTTTTT,CASSPGQNEKLFF
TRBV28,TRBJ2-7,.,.,TGTGCCAGCAGTTTCCATCCAGTCTCCTACGAGCAGTACTTC,CASSFHPVSYEQYF
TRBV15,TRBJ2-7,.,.,TGTGCCACCAGCAGGTGGGGTAGCCACGAGCAGTACTTC,CATSRWGSHEQYF
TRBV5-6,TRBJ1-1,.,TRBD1,TGTGCCAGCAGCTGGGTGACAGGGGGTGGCACTGAAGCTTTCTTT,CASSWVTGGGTEAFF
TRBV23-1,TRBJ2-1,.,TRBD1,TGCGCCAGCAGTCATCACTCAGGACAGGGTTTTGACCGCTCCTACAATGAGCAGTTCTTC,CASSHHSGQGFDRSYNEQFF
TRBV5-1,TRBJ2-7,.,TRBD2,TGCGCCAGCAGCTTCCTAGCGGGAGGCCCCTACGAGCAGTACTTC,CASSFLAGGPYEQYF
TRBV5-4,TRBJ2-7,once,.,TGTGCCAGCAAAGATGATTCCTACGAGCAGTACTTC,CASKDDSYEQYF
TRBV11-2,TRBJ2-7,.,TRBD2,TGTGCCAGCAGCTTAGGGCTAGCGGGCTTCTCCTACGAGCAGTACTTC,CASSLGLAGFSYEQYF
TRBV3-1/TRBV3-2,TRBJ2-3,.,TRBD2,TGTGCCAGCAGCGGGACTAGCGGGACCACGCAGTATTTT,CASSGTSGTTQYF
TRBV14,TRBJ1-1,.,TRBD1,TGTGCCAGCAGCCAAGTGGGACAGCGCATGAACACTGAAGCTTTCTTT,CASSQVGQRMNTEAFF
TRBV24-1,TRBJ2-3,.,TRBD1,TGTGCCACCAGTGAGTCGGGACAGGGCACAGATACGCAGTATTTT,CATSESGQGTDTQYF
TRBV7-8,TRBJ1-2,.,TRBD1,TGTGCCAGCAGCTCTCAAGGAAGGGACAGGGGGGACTATGGCTACACCTTC,CASSSQGRDRGDYGYTF
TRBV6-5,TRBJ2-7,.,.,TGTGCCAGCACCCCGACCCAGCGGATATCCTACGAGCAGTACTTC,CASTPTQRISYEQYF
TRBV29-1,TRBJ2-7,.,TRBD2,TGCAGCGCTGAGGGGACGGGGGGTGGCGAGCAGTACTTC,CSAEGTGGGEQYF
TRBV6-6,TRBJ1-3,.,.,TGTGCCAGCAGTCAAAATCCCGGGGAAACTGGAAACACCATATATTTT,CASSQNPGETGNTIYF
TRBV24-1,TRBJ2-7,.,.,TGTGCCACCACGCAGGGCCTCTACGAGCAGTACTTC,CATTQGLYEQYF
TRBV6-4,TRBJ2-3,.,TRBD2,TGTGCCAGCAGTGATGGGACTAGCAGTCAACTTAGCACAGATACGCAGTATTTT,CASSDGTSSQLSTDTQYF
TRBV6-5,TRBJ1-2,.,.,TGTGCCAGCACCCCCCGCCGGGGATCTAACTATGGCTACACCTTC,CASTPRRGSNYGYTF
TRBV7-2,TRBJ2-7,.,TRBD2,TGTGCCAGCAGCTTAATTACCGCGGGAGAGGAGTACTTC,CASSLITAGEEYF
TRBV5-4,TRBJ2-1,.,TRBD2,TGTGCCAGCAGCCCTCCCCCGGCGGGAGGTTACAATGAGCAGTTCTTC,CASSPPPAGGYNEQFF
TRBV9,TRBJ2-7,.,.,TGTGCCAGCAGCCAGGGGGGACTGGACGAGCAGTACTTC,CASSQGGLDEQYF
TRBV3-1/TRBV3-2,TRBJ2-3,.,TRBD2,TGTGCCAGCAGCCCAAGAGCGGGAGGGGTTACAGATACGCAGTATTTT,CASSPRAGGVTDTQYF
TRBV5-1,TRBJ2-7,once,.,TGCGCCAGCAGCCGCGGGACTCCTCCCTACGAGCAGTACTTC,CASSRGTPPYEQYF
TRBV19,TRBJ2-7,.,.,TGTGCCAGTAGTGCTTACAGGGTACCCTACGAGCAGTACTTC,CASSAYRVPYEQYF
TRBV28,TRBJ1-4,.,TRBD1,TGTGCCAGCGGGAAAACAGGGGGATTTAATGAAAAACTGTTTTTT,CASGKTGGFNEKLFF
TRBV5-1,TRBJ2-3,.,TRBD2,TGCGCCAGCAGCCCACTAGCGGCAAGGGCAGATACGCAGTATTTT,CASSPLAARADTQYF
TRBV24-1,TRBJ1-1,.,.,TGTGCCACCAGGGAGGCCGGGGGGCCGGGAACTGAAGCTTTCTTT,CATREAGGPGTEAFF
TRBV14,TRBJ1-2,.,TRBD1,TGTGCCAGCAGCCAAGCCGGGACAGGGCCTGGTGGCTACACCTTC,CASSQAGTGPGGYTF